The 32 T cell receptor beta chains given below trace back to one sample, sequenced in a study of blood T cell repertoires in COVID-19. TCRdb's table, derived via immunoSEQ multiplex PCR, lists solely in-frame clones and lacks some. The profile shows 200,000 to 250,000 clones, roughly 84% of them singletons. What was sequenced was peripheral blood. The receptor set was obtained from an elderly woman with active or convalescent COVID-19.

The gene calls are TRBV30 and TRBJ2-7, with 7 positions matching TRBD1. CDR1 GTSNPN and CDR2 SVGIG come from the germline V gene (reference sequence). V lost 3 bases, J lost 0 bases, and 2 bases stayed unmatched. This CDR3 is 13 amino acids long. The CDR3 spells CAWRGQPSYEQYF. As DNA, the CDR3 is TGTGCCTGGAGGGGACAGCCCTCCTACGAGCAGTACTTC.

This chain uses TRBV5-1 with TRBJ2-5; D is ambiguous. V was shortened by 1 base and J by 1 base, with 8 bases between the two germline ends. The germline CDR1 and CDR2 sequences are SGHRS and YFSETQ. The length of the CDR3 is 14 residues. CDR3 region: CASSLTAGQETQYF. Here the CDR3 DNA reads TGCGCCAGCAGCTTGACAGCAGGCCAAGAGACCCAGTACTTC.

Note on this clone: Other DNA sequences within the sample encode an identical CDR3. The DNA of the CDR3 is TGCGCCAGCAGCCAACCGCGGCAGGGGTACGAGCAGTACTTC. It is translated as CASSQPRQGYEQYF. The chain joins TRBV4-1 to TRBJ2-7; D possibly corresponds to TRBD1 (6 bases). The CDR3 is 14 residues long. The ends were cut back, 2 bases at V and 4 bases at J, with 12 bases in the middle. CDR1 MGHRA and CDR2 YSYEKL come from the germline V gene.

This clone was recorded only once. CDR3 region: CASSLADLVETQYF. The CDR3 nucleotides are TGCGCCAGCAGCTTGGCCGACTTGGTGGAGACCCAGTACTTC. This chain links TRBV5-1 with TRBJ2-5; D is uncertain. The CDR3 totals 14 residues. CDR1 is SGHRS and CDR2 is YFSETQ in the germline V gene. V was pared by 0 bases and J by 5 bases, with 11 bases between.

In this sample, this clone turned up many times. The V call is TRBV9, the J call TRBJ1-4; tentatively, D is TRBD1 (6 bases). Deletions cut 7 bases from V and 4 bases from J, with 14 bases between. The CDR3 contains 14 residues. Per the germline V gene, CDR1 is SGDLS and CDR2 is YYNGEE. CDR3 sequence: CASGLTGNNEKLFF. Written as DNA, the CDR3 is TGTGCCAGCGGGTTGACAGGAAATAATGAAAAACTGTTTTTT.

The V and J genes are TRBV29-1 and TRBJ2-2; 8 nucleotides align to TRBD2. CDR1 is SQVTM and CDR2 is ANQGSEA in the germline V gene. The ends lost 7 bases at V and 3 bases at J; junction bases unmatched: 7. CDR3 length: 14 residues. The DNA for the CDR3 is TGCAGCGCCCGAGCGGGAGTGGACACCGGGGAGCTGTTTTTT. It yields the protein CSARAGVDTGELFF.

J is TRBJ2-1 and V is TRBV21-1; TRBD1 reflects the table's D call only, with no check against the DNA. TRBV21-1 is designated a pseudogene. CDR3 size: 15 residues. The DNA of the CDR3 is TGTGCCAGCAGCCAGGGCCGTATTAGGGACAATGAGCAGTTCTTC. It is translated as CASSQGRIRDNEQFF.

The gene calls are TRBV5-1 and TRBJ1-3; no clear D gene. Germline values: CDR1 SGHRS, CDR2 YFSETQ. With 6 bases removed from V and 0 bases from J, the gap between germline ends came to 16 bases. The CDR3 runs 16 residues. In DNA form, the CDR3 reads TGCGCCAGCAAGGAGGCCTCAACCGGCTCTGGAAACACCATATATTTT. Protein product: CASKEASTGSGNTIYF.

The chain uses TRBV25-1 and TRBJ2-7; tentatively, D is TRBD1 (7 bases). Germline lookup yields CDR1 MGHDK and CDR2 SYGVNS. Trimming removed 7 bases at V and 3 bases at J, with 13 bases between. This CDR3 has 13 amino acids. The CDR3 is CASNNRGGYEQYF. The CDR3 DNA follows: TGTGCCAGCAACAACAGGGGAGGCTACGAGCAGTACTTC.

The chain has TRBV7-8 and TRBJ1-2, with 8 bases identical to TRBD1. The germline V gene encodes CDR1 SGHVS and CDR2 FQNEAQ. CDR3 length equals 14 residues. V dropped 4 bases and J dropped 4; count of bases not matched to a gene: 5. The CDR3 DNA reads TGTGCCAGCAGCTGGACAGGGTTGGGCTATGGCTACACCTTC. It specifies CASSWTGLGYGYTF.

This chain uses TRBV27 with TRBJ1-6; D remains ambiguous. Per germline, CDR1 MNHEY and CDR2 SMNVEV (reference sequence). This CDR3 is built from 15 residues. Trimming took off 5 bases at V and 5 bases at J, with 13 bases between the two ends. The CDR3 DNA follows: TGTGCCAGCAGTCCTGCTCGTCCGGATAATTCACCCCTCCACTTT. It encodes CASSPARPDNSPLHF.

The V and J genes are TRBV5-1 and TRBJ2-3; 10 nucleotides match TRBD1. The CDR3 is made up of 14 amino acids. The germline V gene encodes CDR1 SGHRS and CDR2 YFSETQ. V gave up 4 bases and J gave up 4 bases; unmatched junction bases: 3. Here the CDR3 DNA reads TGCGCCAGCAGCACCGGACAGGGGGCAGATACGCAGTATTTT. Translated: CASSTGQGADTQYF.

In its sample, this clone was seen once. The chain combines TRBV28 with TRBJ2-2; D perhaps matches TRBD1 (5 bases). V dropped 6 bases and J dropped 0 bases, with 14 bases sitting between them. CDR3 length equals 16 residues. The germline V gene encodes CDR1 MDHEN and CDR2 SYDVKM. The CDR3 loop reads CASSSPRAPNTGELFF. CDR3 nucleotides: TGTGCCAGCAGCTCCCCCAGGGCCCCGAACACCGGGGAGCTGTTTTTT.

This sequence joins TRBV5-8 and TRBJ1-4; D gene uncertain. Trimming took off 4 bases at V and 5 bases at J, with 12 bases between the two ends. CDR1 SGHTS and CDR2 YDEGEE come from the germline V gene. The CDR3 is 14 residues long. CDR3 residues: CASSQRASNEKLFF. The CDR3 DNA follows: TGTGCCAGCAGCCAGAGGGCAAGCAATGAAAAACTGTTTTTT.

A few counts support this clone. The CDR3 bases are TGTGCCTGGAAACCCAGACAGTGGAGGGGCGAGCAGTACTTC. Its translation: CAWKPRQWRGEQYF. This chain connects TRBV30 to TRBJ2-7; TRBD2 might be the D (6 bases). The V and J ends lost 4 bases and 6 bases respectively, with 19 bases between them. CDR3 size: 14 residues. Germline lookup yields CDR1 GTSNPN and CDR2 SVGIG (reference sequence).

Here the CDR3 reads CASNEPGLAEETQYF. CDR3 DNA sequence: TGTGCCAGCAACGAACCGGGACTAGCGGAAGAGACCCAGTACTTC. The chain carries TRBV5-6 and TRBJ2-5; 11 nucleotides match TRBD2. CDR1 is SGHDT and CDR2 is YYEEEE in the germline V gene. CDR3 size: 15 residues. V shed 6 bases and J 3 bases; nucleotides not matched to a gene: 7.

The gene calls are TRBV9 and TRBJ1-1; no clear D. The CDR3 sequence is 13 residues long. Germline-derived CDR1 and CDR2 are SGDLS and YYNGEE. Trimming took off 3 bases at V and 6 bases at J, with 12 bases between the two ends. The CDR3 spells CASSAPTAAEAFF. In nucleotides, the CDR3 is TGTGCCAGCAGCGCCCCTACCGCGGCTGAAGCTTTCTTT.

The chain combines TRBV19 with TRBJ1-1; 7 bases agree with TRBD1. Losses at the gene ends were 6 bases for V and 2 bases for J; bases not matched to a gene: 6. CDR1 is LNHDA and CDR2 is SQIVND in the germline V gene (reference sequence). This CDR3 comprises 14 residues. CDR3 sequence (DNA): TGTGCCAGTAGGGAGGGACAGTTCAACACTGAAGCTTTCTTT. Encoded protein: CASREGQFNTEAFF.

This clone was found once. The chain joins TRBV18 to TRBJ1-3; TRBD1 matches 9 bases. The CDR3 consists of 16 residues. Germline trimming cut 4 bases from V and 4 bases from J; bases unmatched to any gene: 8. CDR1 and CDR2 (germline): KGHSH, LQKENI. CDR3 bases: TGTGCCAGCTCACGATCCGGGACAGGGAAGGGAAACACCATATATTTT. Its translation: CASSRSGTGKGNTIYF.

The J gene is TRBJ2-1, the V gene TRBV2; a possible D gene is TRBD1 (6 bases). This CDR3 is 13 amino acids long. Germline V CDR1 and CDR2: SNHLY, FYNNEI. The V end lost 9 bases, the J end lost 10 bases, and 19 bases lay between the germline ends. This CDR3 reads CASISQGGVEQFF. The CDR3 bases are TGTGCCAGTATATCCCAAGGGGGTGTCGAGCAGTTCTTC.

The rearrangement uses TRBV4-3 and TRBJ1-3, with 7 positions matching TRBD1. V shed 1 base and J 0 bases; nucleotides not matched to a gene: 6. Germline V gives CDR1 LGHNA, CDR2 YSLEER. This CDR3 has 17 residues. CDR3 residues: CASSQGTGVSSGNTIYF. Here the CDR3 DNA reads TGCGCCAGCAGCCAAGGTACAGGGGTAAGCTCTGGAAACACCATATATTTT.

This chain connects TRBV6-5 to TRBJ2-5, with D perhaps TRBD2 (6 bases). This CDR3 is built from 14 residues. The V gene lost 1 base and the J gene lost 4 bases, with 10 bases spanning the gap. Germline CDR1 is MNHEY and CDR2 is SVGAGI. For the CDR3, the DNA is TGTGCCAGCAGTTACTGGGGGGTATCAGAGACCCAGTACTTC. Its translation is CASSYWGVSETQYF.

V usage is TRBV7-2 and J usage is TRBJ2-7; possibly TRBD1 for D (6 bases). CDR3 length equals 15 residues. V lost 5 bases to trimming and J lost 2 bases, with 16 bases between them. Germline assignment: CDR1 SGHTA and CDR2 FQGNSA. The DNA of the CDR3 is TGTGCCAGCAGCACGGAACGAGGGGGAACCTACGAGCAGTACTTC. Translating it yields CASSTERGGTYEQYF. The full variable domain, its missing parts supplied by reference TRBV7-2 and TRBJ2-7, is GAGVSQSPSNKVTEKGKDVELRCDPISGHTALYWYRQSLGQGLEFLIYFQGNSAPDKSGLPSDRFSAERTGGSVSTLTIQRTQQEDSAVYLCASSTERGGTYEQYFGPGTRLTVT.

This chain joins TRBV7-9 and TRBJ2-1; a weak D match, TRBD1 (5 bases). The V end was cut by 1 base, the J end by 9 bases, with 10 bases between. The CDR3 is 13 residues long. CDR1 and CDR2 from the germline V gene are SEHNR and FQNEAQ (reference sequence). DNA of the CDR3: TGTGCCAGCAGCTTAGAAGGGGTGGGTGAGCAGTTCTTC. The encoded protein is CASSLEGVGEQFF. The whole variable domain, filled in from reference TRBV7-9 and TRBJ2-1, reads DTGVSQNPRHKITKRGQNVTFRCDPISEHNRLYWYRQTLGQGPEFLTYFQNEAQLEKSRLLSDRFSAERPKGSFSTLEIQRTEQGDSAMYLCASSLEGVGEQFFGPGTRLTVL.

The chain carries TRBV15 and TRBJ1-1; D is perhaps TRBD1 (6 bases). The V gene lost 1 base and the J gene lost 1 base, with 7 bases spanning the gap. The CDR3 consists of 14 residues. Germline CDR1 LNHNV, CDR2 YYDKDF (reference sequence). The CDR3 loop reads CATSRGDTNTEAFF. CDR3 coding DNA: TGTGCCACCAGCAGAGGGGACACGAACACTGAAGCTTTCTTT.

The chain has TRBV7-3 and TRBJ1-1; D is possibly TRBD1 (5 bases). V lost 4 bases to trimming and J lost 2 bases, with 8 bases between them. The CDR3 has 13 amino acids. Per germline, CDR1 SGHTA and CDR2 FQGTGA. The chain's CDR3 is CASSSGGNTEAFF. The CDR3 nucleotides are TGTGCCAGCAGCTCGGGGGGAAACACTGAAGCTTTCTTT.

J is TRBJ2-7 and V is TRBV7-9; D is perhaps TRBD2 (5 bases). Germline V gene data show CDR1 as SEHNR and CDR2 as FQNEAQ (reference sequence). The germline V and J ends were trimmed by 1 base and 2 bases, with 12 bases remaining between them. This CDR3 comprises 15 residues. The CDR3 reads CASSLVTVGTYEQYF. The CDR3 nucleotides read TGTGCCAGCAGCTTAGTTACGGTCGGGACCTACGAGCAGTACTTC.

V is TRBV7-8 and J is TRBJ1-1; D perhaps matches TRBD1 (5 bases). The CDR3 spans 13 residues. Germline loops: CDR1 SGHVS, CDR2 FQNEAQ. V was clipped by 6 bases and J by 1 base, with 9 bases between them. CDR3 DNA: TGTGCCAGCAGGATACAGGCGAACACTGAAGCTTTCTTT. Translation gives CASRIQANTEAFF.

V gene TRBV7-9 combines with J gene TRBJ2-1; D gene unclear. Germline V CDR1 and CDR2: SEHNR, FQNEAQ (reference sequence). Trimming cost V 4 bases and J 12 bases, with 10 bases left between them. CDR3 length equals 11 residues. The CDR3: CASSSENRQFF. The CDR3 DNA reads as TGTGCCAGCAGCTCGGAGAATCGGCAGTTCTTC.

The rearrangement joins TRBV2 to TRBJ2-1; TRBD1 matches 8 bases. The germline CDR1 and CDR2 sequences are SNHLY and FYNNEI. The CDR3 loop spans 15 amino acids. The J segment lost 4 bases and the V segment lost 1 base, leaving 3 bases of the junction unmatched. CDR3 sequence: CASSEDRGRYNEQFF. The CDR3 nucleotides are TGTGCCAGCAGTGAAGACAGGGGGAGGTACAATGAGCAGTTCTTC.

In its sample, this clone was seen once. The genes are TRBV12-5 and TRBJ2-7; TRBD1 matches at 7 bases. V was clipped by 1 base and J by 5 bases; unmatched bases: 8. Germline V CDR1 and CDR2: LGHNT, FRNRAP. There are 15 residues in the CDR3. CDR3 sequence: CASGLDDRVIDEQYF. CDR3 sequence (DNA): TGTGCTAGTGGTTTGGATGACAGGGTAATCGACGAGCAGTACTTC.

V usage is TRBV30 and J usage is TRBJ1-1, with D possibly matching TRBD1 (5 bases). Trimming stripped 2 bases from V and 3 bases from J, with 7 bases between. Germline CDR1 GTSNPN, CDR2 SVGIG (reference sequence). This CDR3 region has 12 residues. The CDR3 reads CAWSLRDTEAFF. The DNA for the CDR3 is TGTGCCTGGAGTCTCAGGGACACTGAAGCTTTCTTT.